This TCR beta chain is from a study of cytomegalovirus exposure and HLA in healthy donors. Overall study results and limits: An observed cluster of highly shared sequence variants was recorded as a likely sequencing artifact.

Comment on this clone: Its antigen is not identified.

The length of the CDR3 is 16 residues. V lost 1 base, J lost 0 bases, and 6 bases stayed unmatched. Germline V lookup: CDR1 LNHNV, CDR2 YYDKDF (reference sequence). The PCR made use of 60 Vbeta and 13 Jbeta primers. Clones were sequenced by immunoSEQ multiplex PCR, and TCRdb holds only the in-frame ones, with some missing. The sample records around 100,000 clones, 82% being singletons. The sample comprised PBMCs. This clonotype was sampled from a young woman in good health and CMV-seronegative. This chain links TRBV15 with TRBJ2-7; 7 bases are shared with TRBD2. The CDR3 bases are TGTGCCACCAGCAGAGGGGGGGGACTTGACTCCTACGAGCAGTACTTC. This gives the protein CATSRGGGLDSYEQYF.